A selection of T cell receptor beta chains follows, all from one sample in a study of cytomegalovirus exposure and HLA in healthy donors. This table comes from immunoSEQ multiplex PCR, and its TCRdb copy is limited to in-frame clones, with some not included. This table holds some 160,000 clones, under 85% found once. The sequencing sample was made of PBMCs. All receptors come from a woman aged 25 to 39 in good health and CMV-seronegative. The CDR3 runs from the conserved cysteine through the conserved F or W. The order of the fields is D gene, clone size, J gene, V gene, CDR3 DNA, CDR3 protein. The D gene is left open where the match is weak. Not all rows give a size; the values are once, few, many and, for expanded clones, a class.

-,-,TRBJ1-2,TRBV6-5,TGTGCCAGCAGTTACTCAATTGTGGGCGCAGCCTATGGCTACACCTTC,CASSYSIVGAAYGYTF
TRBD1,-,TRBJ1-5,TRBV2,TGTGCCAGCAGTCCAAGGACAGGGGGTACTAATCAGCCCCAGCATTTT,CASSPRTGGTNQPQHF
-,-,TRBJ1-1,TRBV12-5,TGTGCTAGTGGTTTGGTAATCTCGGGGTGGACTGAAGCTTTCTTT,CASGLVISGWTEAFF
-,-,TRBJ1-1,TRBV9,TGTGCCAGCAGCGAAGGGGTGAACACTGAAGCTTTCTTT,CASSEGVNTEAFF
TRBD2,-,TRBJ2-3,TRBV10-2,TGCGCCAGCAGTTCATACGGGACTAGCGGGACTAGGAGGGATACGCAGTATTTT,CASSSYGTSGTRRDTQYF
-,-,TRBJ2-5,TRBV5-6,TGTGCCAGCAGCTTACACAGGGCTGAGACCCAGTACTTC,CASSLHRAETQYF
-,-,TRBJ1-2,TRBV28,TGTGCCAGCAGTTTCAGGAACTATGGCTACACCTTC,CASSFRNYGYTF
-,once,TRBJ1-1,TRBV4-2,TGTGCCAGCAGCCAGGAGGGAGGAACATATGAAGCTTTCTTT,CASSQEGGTYEAFF
TRBD2,-,TRBJ2-7,TRBV10-3,TGTGCCATCAGAGGGACTAGCAGAGGGGGCGAGCAGTACTTC,CAIRGTSRGGEQYF
-,once,TRBJ2-7,TRBV5-1,TGCGCCAGCAGCCTAGTACCCGGGACAGAGCAGTACTTC,CASSLVPGTEQYF
-,-,TRBJ2-7,TRBV5-4,TGTGCCAGCAGCTTGGAACCGGGAGCAGGTTACGAGCAGTACTTC,CASSLEPGAGYEQYF